These T cell receptor beta chains were read from a single sample in a study of monozygotic twins with inflammatory bowel disease. No DNA is given; TCRdb re-called the 5' RACE reads and lists each CDR3 protein once. This table holds just over 300,000 distinct CDR3 sequences. Input material: blood. Receptor source: a human donor with ulcerative colitis or Crohn's disease, or a healthy co-twin of an affected twin (not recorded which). The CDR3 runs from the conserved cysteine through the conserved F or W.

J | V | CDR3
TRBJ1-1 | TRBV12-3/TRBV12-4 | CASSPTLGNREGTEAFF
TRBJ1-5 | TRBV20-1 | CSALTRGGSNQPQHF
TRBJ2-3 | TRBV5-4 | CASSLRTGQTDTQYF
TRBJ2-1 | TRBV27 | CASSLFSGGMFF
TRBJ1-2 | TRBV7-2 | CASSLKQGSDGYGYTF
TRBJ2-7 | TRBV12-3/TRBV12-4 | CASSPGSVTYEQYF
TRBJ1-2 | TRBV6-1 | CASSPMQFLPNYGYTF
TRBJ1-5 | TRBV27 | CASSGLLNQPQHF
TRBJ1-2 | TRBV28 | CASSPGTALGYGYTF
TRBJ1-5 | TRBV5-6 | CASSLYTNNQPQHF
TRBJ2-1 | TRBV20-1 | CSARSGTRASNEQFF
TRBJ2-2 | TRBV20-1 | CSARNGLTGELFF
TRBJ2-7 | TRBV21-1 | CASSKWDTFCEQYF
TRBJ1-4 | TRBV5-1 | CASSLAIPNEKLFF
TRBJ1-1 | TRBV4-3 | CASSQDPRLGNTEAFF
TRBJ2-7 | TRBV6-6 | CASSPRVYEQYF
TRBJ2-4 | TRBV20-1 | CSRSSGGPKNIQYF
TRBJ1-5 | TRBV15 | CATSKRAAGSNQPQHF
TRBJ1-3 | TRBV6-2/TRBV6-3 | CASSYLSQARDSGNTIYF
TRBJ2-1 | TRBV6-1 | CASSAEARIQVEQFF
TRBJ1-6 | TRBV2 | CASRVTGTRSPLHF
TRBJ2-3 | TRBV5-1 | CASSTSDRVDTQYF
TRBJ2-2 | TRBV30 | CAWTGHTGELFF
TRBJ2-3 | TRBV7-3 | CASSLGPPPTDTQYF
TRBJ2-3 | TRBV12-3/TRBV12-4 | CASSGRRGGTDTQYF
TRBJ2-3 | TRBV9 | CASSVLVASTDTQYF
TRBJ1-6 | TRBV7-9 | CASSRGTGINNSPLHF
TRBJ2-3 | TRBV3-1 | CASSSRLAGGPTTQYF
TRBJ2-7 | TRBV2 | CASNRGHYEQYF
TRBJ2-1 | TRBV7-8 | CASSPLTRGQFF
TRBJ2-5 | TRBV7-9 | CASSPWTGVMETQYF
TRBJ2-5 | TRBV5-1 | CASSYSSGEETQYF
TRBJ1-2 | TRBV20-1 | CSARVGDRAMFARGYTF
TRBJ1-1 | TRBV12-3/TRBV12-4 | CASSLDRLLGTEAFF
TRBJ2-3 | TRBV18 | CASSEQGLTQYF
TRBJ2-3 | TRBV5-1 | CASSLVASRGTDTQYF
TRBJ2-2 | TRBV5-4 | CASTGAALGSDGELFF
TRBJ1-1 | TRBV19 | CASSSVGANTEAFF
TRBJ2-7 | TRBV2 | CASTYKGEQYF
TRBJ2-4 | TRBV6-2/TRBV6-3 | CASSYPDGTKNIQYF
TRBJ2-3 | TRBV12-3/TRBV12-4 | CASSPTLAGGTDTQYF
TRBJ2-6 | TRBV10-2 | CASRTGGANVLTF
TRBJ2-7 | TRBV5-1 | CASRPLAGVYEQYF
TRBJ2-3 | TRBV18 | CASSPVRTGAHLKKTTDTQYF
TRBJ2-1 | TRBV2 | CASLGYNEQFF
TRBJ2-1 | TRBV19 | CASRDGGPNYNEQFF
TRBJ2-7 | TRBV27 | CASSPPRGSYEQYF
TRBJ1-4 | TRBV5-6 | CASSHPAGGGLFF
TRBJ2-3 | TRBV7-2 | CASSSGRRSQGTDTQYF
TRBJ1-1 | TRBV7-9 | CASSPWQGPTEAFF
TRBJ2-1 | TRBV10-2 | CASLTSGVNEQFF
TRBJ2-1 | TRBV5-1 | CASSSGGTGTRVDEQFF
TRBJ2-1 | TRBV10-3 | CAIRSASGASYNEQFF
TRBJ2-7 | TRBV12-3/TRBV12-4 | CASSTSGTGAYEQYF
TRBJ2-1 | TRBV28 | CTSSLVYNEQFF
TRBJ2-5 | TRBV2 | CASSVEGGKTQYF
TRBJ1-1 | TRBV20-1 | CSADWGFRANTEAFF
TRBJ1-1 | TRBV14 | CASKSEFPNTEAFF
TRBJ2-1 | TRBV12-3/TRBV12-4 | CASSLLQGRGVEQFF
TRBJ1-5 | TRBV6-1 | CASRQRRGFSNQPQHF